A single sample is the source of the 2 T cell receptor beta chains below, sequenced in a study of blood T cells in healthy people across ages. Alongside a J-beta primer mix, a sample-barcoded 5' primer served in a second PCR lasting about 6 to 12 cycles. Each CDR3 protein gets one entry after TCRdb re-called the 5' RACE reads with MiXCR. Of around 1,800,000 distinct CDR3 sequences listed, about two fifths are singletons. Source material: blood. These receptors were obtained from a human donor in good health.

On this clonotype: The junction shows a germline mismatch at one end, possibly a read error. The chain is built from TRBV6-6 and TRBJ2-3; D is ambiguous. CDR3 length: 15 residues. Germline V CDR1 and CDR2: MNHNY, SVGAGI (reference sequence). CDR3 protein: CASNYSLQITDTQYF. DNA of the CDR3: TGTGCCAGCAATTACTCCCTACAGATCACAGATACGCAGTATTTT.

About this clonotype itself: Sequence at one end of the junction differs from germline and may be a read error. The chain has TRBV6-4 and TRBJ2-3; 7 positions match TRBD1. CDR1 and CDR2 from the germline V gene are MRHNA and SNTAGT. The CDR3 sequence is 14 residues long. The CDR3 region is CASRGTGVGDAQYF. In DNA form, the CDR3 reads TGTGCCAGCAGGGGCACAGGGGTAGGAGATGCGCAGTATTTT.